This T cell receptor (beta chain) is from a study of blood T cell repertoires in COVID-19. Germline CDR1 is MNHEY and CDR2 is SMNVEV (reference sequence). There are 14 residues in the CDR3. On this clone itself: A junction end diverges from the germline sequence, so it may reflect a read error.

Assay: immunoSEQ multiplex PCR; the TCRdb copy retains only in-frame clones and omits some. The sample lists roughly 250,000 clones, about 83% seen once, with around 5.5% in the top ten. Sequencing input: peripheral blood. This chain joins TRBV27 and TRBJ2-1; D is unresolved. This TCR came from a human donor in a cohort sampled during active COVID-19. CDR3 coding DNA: TGTGCCAGCAGTTTACGAGGCTCCGACAATGAGCAGTTCTTC. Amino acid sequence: CASSLRGSDNEQFF.